A selection of T cell receptor beta chains follows, all from one sample in a study of cytomegalovirus exposure and HLA in healthy donors. Clones were sequenced by immunoSEQ multiplex PCR, and TCRdb holds only the in-frame ones, with some missing. The sample includes almost 95,000 clones, approximately 66% of them seen just once. The sample comprised PBMCs. The receptors shown here come from a man under 40 in good health and CMV-seronegative. Each CDR3 is given with its conserved first and last residue. Each record gives: CDR3 protein, D gene, J gene, V gene. The D gene is left open where the match is weak.

cdr3_aa: CASSPDRPKNIQYF; d_call: -; j_call: TRBJ2-4; v_call: TRBV9
cdr3_aa: CARGTGTRNYGYTF; d_call: -; j_call: TRBJ1-2; v_call: TRBV2
cdr3_aa: CASRLTGSYGYTF; d_call: -; j_call: TRBJ1-2; v_call: TRBV12-2
cdr3_aa: CASSLSPLAGVGNIQYF; d_call: TRBD2; j_call: TRBJ2-4; v_call: TRBV5-4
cdr3_aa: CATSRQKETQYF; d_call: -; j_call: TRBJ2-5; v_call: TRBV15
cdr3_aa: CASSPRLQGWDEQFF; d_call: -; j_call: TRBJ2-1; v_call: TRBV11-2
cdr3_aa: CASSSGLAGGQDTQYF; d_call: TRBD2; j_call: TRBJ2-3; v_call: TRBV7-3
cdr3_aa: CASLQGGTGELFF; d_call: -; j_call: TRBJ2-2; v_call: TRBV6-1
cdr3_aa: CATSSPSGKYGETQYF; d_call: TRBD2; j_call: TRBJ2-5; v_call: TRBV15
cdr3_aa: CASSRQGQGFQPQHF; d_call: TRBD1; j_call: TRBJ1-5; v_call: TRBV2
cdr3_aa: CASSQDMAGGYNEQFF; d_call: TRBD2; j_call: TRBJ2-1; v_call: TRBV4-3
cdr3_aa: CASLPGQGSDTQYF; d_call: TRBD1; j_call: TRBJ2-3; v_call: TRBV19
cdr3_aa: CSVVDQGTEAFF; d_call: -; j_call: TRBJ1-1; v_call: TRBV29-1
cdr3_aa: CASTPGQGAYGYTF; d_call: TRBD1; j_call: TRBJ1-2; v_call: TRBV19
cdr3_aa: CASSIEGLTGEQYF; d_call: TRBD2; j_call: TRBJ2-7; v_call: TRBV19
cdr3_aa: CASSRPGELFF; d_call: -; j_call: TRBJ2-2; v_call: TRBV18
cdr3_aa: CASRVEPTNSPLHF; d_call: -; j_call: TRBJ1-6; v_call: TRBV6-1
cdr3_aa: CASSPTDPGYGYTF; d_call: -; j_call: TRBJ1-2; v_call: TRBV19
cdr3_aa: CASSATGQRQPQHF; d_call: -; j_call: TRBJ1-5; v_call: TRBV2
cdr3_aa: CASRYDRVDTEAFF; d_call: -; j_call: TRBJ1-1; v_call: TRBV6-5
cdr3_aa: CASSPAGAVGEQYF; d_call: -; j_call: TRBJ2-7; v_call: TRBV5-5
cdr3_aa: CASSLEYRGNTGELFF; d_call: -; j_call: TRBJ2-2; v_call: TRBV11-1
cdr3_aa: CASSNDQGSGAEAFF; d_call: -; j_call: TRBJ1-1; v_call: TRBV25-1
cdr3_aa: CASSQGLAGGPRGNIQYF; d_call: TRBD2; j_call: TRBJ2-4; v_call: TRBV27
cdr3_aa: CASSLLGEGDHEQYF; d_call: -; j_call: TRBJ2-7; v_call: TRBV5-1
cdr3_aa: CARSLFGLGGFSYNEQFF; d_call: -; j_call: TRBJ2-1; v_call: TRBV5-3
cdr3_aa: CAINGLDYGYTF; d_call: -; j_call: TRBJ1-2; v_call: TRBV10-3